The next 14 T cell receptor beta chains were all read from a single sample in a study of cytomegalovirus exposure and HLA in healthy donors. The PCR employed 60 Vbeta primers together with 13 Jbeta primers. The protocol was immunoSEQ multiplex PCR, while the TCRdb copy is restricted to in-frame clones and leaves out a portion. The data show some 150,000 clones, 79% seen once. Sequenced: PBMCs. The receptors shown here come from a man aged 40-50 years in good health and CMV-seronegative.

In this sample, this clone turned up many times. The chain employs TRBV11-1 and TRBJ2-5; 11 bases are shared with TRBD2. Trimming took 5 bases from V and 2 from J; bases not matched to a gene: 10. This CDR3 is 17 amino acids long. Germline lookup yields CDR1 SGHAT and CDR2 FQDESV (reference sequence). The CDR3 DNA is TGTGCCAGCAGCCCAAGCGGGACTAGCGGACCACAAGAGACCCAGTACTTC. Amino acids: CASSPSGTSGPQETQYF.

The V call is TRBV14, the J call TRBJ2-3; D call uncertain. V was clipped by 1 base and J by 4 bases, with 15 bases between them. The CDR3 covers 16 residues. Germline assignment: CDR1 SGHDN and CDR2 FVKESK. The CDR3 loop is CASSQVASKSADTQYF. The CDR3 bases are TGTGCCAGCAGCCAAGTGGCTAGTAAAAGCGCAGATACGCAGTATTTT.

This rearrangement joins TRBV9 to TRBJ2-5; 7 nucleotides align to TRBD2. The CDR3 is made up of 15 amino acids. Germline CDR1 reads SGDLS; CDR2 reads YYNGEE. Trimming removed 3 bases from V and 4 bases from J; junction bases left unmatched: 9. CDR3 sequence reads: CASSDPAGLGETQYF. CDR3 DNA sequence: TGTGCCAGCAGCGATCCAGCGGGATTGGGAGAGACCCAGTACTTC.

The V and J genes are TRBV6-6 and TRBJ2-5, with 7 bases aligning to TRBD1. The J segment lost 1 base and the V segment lost 2 bases, leaving 4 bases of the junction unmatched. The germline gives CDR1 MNHNY, CDR2 SVGAGI (reference sequence). The CDR3 is made up of 15 amino acids. CDR3 sequence reads: CASSYEGATQETQYF. As DNA, the CDR3 is TGTGCCAGCAGTTACGAGGGGGCCACCCAAGAGACCCAGTACTTC.

The chain joins TRBV2 to TRBJ2-4; the D is unclear. The CDR3 contains 15 residues. V gave up 2 bases and J gave up 0 bases, with 8 bases separating them. Per the germline V gene, CDR1 is SNHLY and CDR2 is FYNNEI. The DNA for the CDR3 is TGTGCCAGCAGTGAATCTGGCCTAGCCAAAAACATTCAGTACTTC. This codes for CASSESGLAKNIQYF. Supplemented by reference TRBV2 and TRBJ2-4, the full variable domain reads EPEVTQTPSHQVTQMGQEVILRCVPISNHLYFYWYRQILGQKVEFLVSFYNNEISEKSEIFDDQFSVERPDGSNFTLKIRSTKLEDSAMYFCASSESGLAKNIQYFGAGTRLSVL.

The chain combines TRBV7-2 with TRBJ2-2; 7 nucleotides agree with TRBD2. The ends lost 5 bases at V and 1 base at J; junction bases unmatched: 7. The CDR3 is 16 residues long. Germline loops: CDR1 SGHTA, CDR2 FQGNSA. CDR3 residues: CASSPTSVVNTGELFF. The CDR3 DNA follows: TGTGCCAGCAGCCCAACTAGCGTCGTGAACACCGGGGAGCTGTTTTTT.

The rearrangement joins TRBV15 to TRBJ2-1; D ambiguous. Trimming took 2 bases from V and 10 from J, leaving 15 bases between them. Germline lookup yields CDR1 LNHNV and CDR2 YYDKDF (reference sequence). The CDR3 is made up of 14 amino acids. This CDR3 reads CATSRMKPTREQFF. DNA for the CDR3: TGTGCCACCAGCAGAATGAAACCCACTCGCGAGCAGTTCTTC.

This chain joins TRBV4-3 and TRBJ2-7; D uncertain. This CDR3 is built from 14 residues. V was clipped by 4 bases and J by 2 bases, with 12 bases between them. The V gene's germline CDR1 is LGHNA and CDR2 YSLEER. The CDR3 DNA reads TGCGCCAGCAGCCTCCTCTGGCCTCCCTACGAGCAGTACTTC. Translating gives CASSLLWPPYEQYF.

V gene TRBV5-8 combines with J gene TRBJ1-5; D possibly corresponds to TRBD1 (6 bases). The V and J ends lost 3 bases and 5 bases respectively, with 6 bases between them. CDR3 length: 12 amino acids. Germline loops: CDR1 SGHTS, CDR2 YDEGEE. The CDR3 nucleotides read TGTGCCAGCAGCTACAGGGATCAGCCCCAGCATTTT. Translation gives CASSYRDQPQHF.

This rearrangement joins TRBV27 to TRBJ1-1; TRBD1 is a possible D gene (6 bases). V dropped 8 bases and J dropped 8 bases, with 12 bases sitting between them. The CDR3 contains 11 residues. Germline loops: CDR1 MNHEY, CDR2 SMNVEV (reference sequence). For the CDR3, the DNA is TGTGCCAGCTATACAGGGTTCGAAGCTTTCTTT. Its translation: CASYTGFEAFF.

The genes are TRBV5-1 and TRBJ2-7; a possible D gene is TRBD2 (5 bases). Trimming cost V 0 bases and J 2 bases, with 9 bases left between them. Per the germline V gene, CDR1 is SGHRS and CDR2 is YFSETQ. This CDR3 has 14 residues. In nucleotides, the CDR3 is TGCGCCAGCAGCTTGGAGCGGTTAACCTACGAGCAGTACTTC. It encodes CASSLERLTYEQYF.

The gene calls are TRBV19 and TRBJ2-3; D is unresolved. This CDR3 is 15 amino acids long. Trimming pared 5 bases from V and 1 base from J, leaving 13 bases between. CDR1 is LNHDA, CDR2 SQIVND, per germline (reference sequence). CDR3 bases: TGTGCCAGTAGTGATCTTTGGCTAGGCACAGATACGCAGTATTTT. Its protein product is CASSDLWLGTDTQYF.

A single count supports this clone. J is TRBJ2-3 and V is TRBV20-1, with D unclear. Trimming shortened V by 4 bases and J by 6 bases, and 5 bases separated the two germline ends. The CDR3 runs to 10 residues. From germline, CDR1 is DFQATT and CDR2 SNEGSKA (reference sequence). The CDR3 bases are TGCAGTGCTACCCTGGATACGCAGTATTTT. Amino acids: CSATLDTQYF.

V usage is TRBV14 and J usage is TRBJ2-7; D call uncertain. The CDR3 has 12 residues. V dropped 1 base and J dropped 2 bases, with 3 bases sitting between them. Germline-derived CDR1 and CDR2 are SGHDN and FVKESK. CDR3 nucleotides: TGTGCCAGCAGCCAAGGAGCCTACGAGCAGTACTTC. Amino acids: CASSQGAYEQYF.